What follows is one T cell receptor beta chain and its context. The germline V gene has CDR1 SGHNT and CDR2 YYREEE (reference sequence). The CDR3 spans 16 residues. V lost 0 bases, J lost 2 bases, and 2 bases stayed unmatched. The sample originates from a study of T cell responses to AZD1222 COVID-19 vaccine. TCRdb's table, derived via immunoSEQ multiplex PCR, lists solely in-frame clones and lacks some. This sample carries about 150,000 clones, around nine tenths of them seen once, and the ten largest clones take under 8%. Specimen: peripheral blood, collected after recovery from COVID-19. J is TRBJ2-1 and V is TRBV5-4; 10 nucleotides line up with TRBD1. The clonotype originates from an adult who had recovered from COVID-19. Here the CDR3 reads CASSLVGTGAYNEQFF. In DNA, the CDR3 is TGTGCCAGCAGCTTGGTAGGGACAGGGGCCTACAATGAGCAGTTCTTC.